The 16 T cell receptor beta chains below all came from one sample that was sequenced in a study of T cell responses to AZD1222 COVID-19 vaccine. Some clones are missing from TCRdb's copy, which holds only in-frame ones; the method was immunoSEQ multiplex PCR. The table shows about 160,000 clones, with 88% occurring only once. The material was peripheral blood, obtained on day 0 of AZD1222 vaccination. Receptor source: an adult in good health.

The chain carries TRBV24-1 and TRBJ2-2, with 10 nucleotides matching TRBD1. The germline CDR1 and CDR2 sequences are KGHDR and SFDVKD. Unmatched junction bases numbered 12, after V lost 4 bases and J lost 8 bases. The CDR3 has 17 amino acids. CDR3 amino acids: CATSDLGQGMRQGELFF. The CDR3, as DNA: TGTGCCACCAGTGACCTGGGACAGGGGATGCGTCAAGGGGAGCTGTTTTTT.

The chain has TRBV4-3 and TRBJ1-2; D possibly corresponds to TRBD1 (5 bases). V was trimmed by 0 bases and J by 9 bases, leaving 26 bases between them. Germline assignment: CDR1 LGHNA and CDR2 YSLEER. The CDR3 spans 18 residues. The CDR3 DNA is TGCGCCAGCAGCCAAGAGTCCTCGTGGGAGGCTGTACGGGGGAGCTACACCTTC. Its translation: CASSQESSWEAVRGSYTF.

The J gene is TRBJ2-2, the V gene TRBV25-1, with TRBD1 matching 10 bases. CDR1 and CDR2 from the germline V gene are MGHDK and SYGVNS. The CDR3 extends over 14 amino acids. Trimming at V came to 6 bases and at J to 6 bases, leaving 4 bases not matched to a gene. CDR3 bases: TGTGCCAGCAGGGGACAGGGGAGACCCGGGGAGCTGTTTTTT. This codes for CASRGQGRPGELFF.

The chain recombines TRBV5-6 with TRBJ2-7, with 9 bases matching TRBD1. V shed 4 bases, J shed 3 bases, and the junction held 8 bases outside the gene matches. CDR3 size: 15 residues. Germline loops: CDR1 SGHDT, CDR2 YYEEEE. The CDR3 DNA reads TGTGCCAGCAGCCCATTGGACAGGGGCCTCTACGAGCAGTACTTC. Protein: CASSPLDRGLYEQYF.

The CDR3 sequence: CASSPGTDEAFF. CDR3 DNA sequence: TGTGCCAGCAGCCCCGGGACAGATGAAGCTTTCTTT. J is TRBJ1-1 and V is TRBV5-6; 7 nucleotides agree with TRBD1. The CDR3 consists of 12 residues. With 4 bases clipped from V and 7 bases from J, the junction kept 4 bases outside the gene matches. In germline, CDR1 is SGHDT, CDR2 YYEEEE. Full variable domain (missing parts from reference TRBV5-6 and TRBJ1-1): DAGVTQSPTHLIKTRGQQVTLRCSPKSGHDTVSWYQQALGQGPQFIFQYYEEEERQRGNFPDRFSGHQFPNYSSELNVNALLLGDSALYLCASSPGTDEAFFGQGTRLTVV.

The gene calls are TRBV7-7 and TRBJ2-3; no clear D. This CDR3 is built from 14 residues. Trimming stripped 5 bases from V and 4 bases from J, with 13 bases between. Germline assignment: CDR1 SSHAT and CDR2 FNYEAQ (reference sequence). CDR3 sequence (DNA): TGTGCCAGCAGCAATAACCCCGATTCAGATACGCAGTATTTT. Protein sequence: CASSNNPDSDTQYF.

The CDR3 DNA reads as TGTGCCAGCAGGGACAAGAACTACGAGCAGTACTTC. It specifies CASRDKNYEQYF. V is TRBV2 and J is TRBJ2-7, with D possibly matching TRBD1 (5 bases). Germline lookup yields CDR1 SNHLY and CDR2 FYNNEI. The V and J ends lost 6 bases and 3 bases respectively, with 9 bases between them. CDR3 size: 12 residues.

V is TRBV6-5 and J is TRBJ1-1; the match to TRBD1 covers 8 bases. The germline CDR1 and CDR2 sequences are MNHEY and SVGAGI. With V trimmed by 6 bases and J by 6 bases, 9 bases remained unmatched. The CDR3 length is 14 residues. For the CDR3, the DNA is TGTGCCAGCAGGGAGGGGACAGGTCGGGCTGAAGCTTTCTTT. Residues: CASREGTGRAEAFF.

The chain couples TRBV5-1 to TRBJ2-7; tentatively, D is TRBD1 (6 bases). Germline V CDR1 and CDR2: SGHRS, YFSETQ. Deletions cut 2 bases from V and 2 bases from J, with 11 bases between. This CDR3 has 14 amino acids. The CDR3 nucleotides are TGCGCCAGCAGCTTACCACAGGGTCCCTACGAGCAGTACTTC. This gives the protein CASSLPQGPYEQYF.

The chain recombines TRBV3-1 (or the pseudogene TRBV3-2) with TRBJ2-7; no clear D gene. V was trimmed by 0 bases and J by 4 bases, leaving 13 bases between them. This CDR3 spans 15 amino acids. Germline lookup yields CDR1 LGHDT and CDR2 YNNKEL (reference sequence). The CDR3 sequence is CASSQEPRVSYEQYF. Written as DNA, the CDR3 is TGTGCCAGCAGCCAAGAGCCTAGGGTTTCGTACGAGCAGTACTTC.

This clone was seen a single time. Here the CDR3 DNA reads TGTGCCAGCAGTACACAGGGAACCTTGCGCCCCCTCCACTTT. Translated: CASSTQGTLRPLHF. This rearrangement joins TRBV5-5 to TRBJ1-6, with a possible D match to TRBD1 (6 bases). The CDR3 consists of 14 residues. Deletions cut 5 bases from V and 13 bases from J, with 19 bases between. Germline V gene lookup returns CDR1 SGHKS and CDR2 YYEKEE (reference sequence).

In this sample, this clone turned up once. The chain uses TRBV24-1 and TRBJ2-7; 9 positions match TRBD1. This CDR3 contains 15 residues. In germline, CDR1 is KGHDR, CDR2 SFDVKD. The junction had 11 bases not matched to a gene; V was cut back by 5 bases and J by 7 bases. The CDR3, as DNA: TGTGCCACCAGTGCGTCCGGGACAGGGCTTGTGGAGCAGTACTTC. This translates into CATSASGTGLVEQYF.

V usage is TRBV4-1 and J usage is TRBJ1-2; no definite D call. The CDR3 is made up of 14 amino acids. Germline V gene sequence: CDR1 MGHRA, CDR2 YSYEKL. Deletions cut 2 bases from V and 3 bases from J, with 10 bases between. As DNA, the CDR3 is TGCGCCAGCAGCCAACCCGCTACGGACTATGGCTACACCTTC. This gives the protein CASSQPATDYGYTF.

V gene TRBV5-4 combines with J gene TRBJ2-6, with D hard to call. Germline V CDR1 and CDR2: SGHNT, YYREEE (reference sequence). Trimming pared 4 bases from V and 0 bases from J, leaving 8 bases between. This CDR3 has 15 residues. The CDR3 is CASSRLNSGANVLTF. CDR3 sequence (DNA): TGTGCCAGCAGCAGACTCAACTCTGGGGCCAACGTCCTGACTTTC.

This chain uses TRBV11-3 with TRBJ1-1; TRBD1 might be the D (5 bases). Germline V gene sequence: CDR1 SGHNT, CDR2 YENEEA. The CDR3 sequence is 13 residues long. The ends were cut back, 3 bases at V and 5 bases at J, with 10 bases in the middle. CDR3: CASSFDSETEAFF. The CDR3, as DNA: TGTGCCAGCAGCTTCGACAGTGAAACTGAAGCTTTCTTT.

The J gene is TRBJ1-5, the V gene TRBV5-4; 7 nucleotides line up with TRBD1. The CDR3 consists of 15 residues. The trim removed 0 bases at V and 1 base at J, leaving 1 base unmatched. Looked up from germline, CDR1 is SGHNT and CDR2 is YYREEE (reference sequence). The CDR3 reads CASSLGGQSNQPQHF. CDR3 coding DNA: TGTGCCAGCAGCTTGGGGGGACAGAGCAATCAGCCCCAGCATTTT.